The present entry profiles one T cell receptor beta chain with its context. The germline V and J ends were trimmed by 0 bases and 0 bases, with 6 bases remaining between them. In germline, CDR1 is MNHEY, CDR2 SVGAGI. The length of the CDR3 is 15 residues. Cells designated naive CD8 were CD45RO-negative and were positively selected for CCR7, with terminally differentiated effector memory CD45RA+ cells excluded. Generated by immunoSEQ multiplex PCR, the TCRdb table keeps only in-frame clones and is missing some. The sample shows about 2.1 million clones, 90% to 95% of them seen only once. The record originates from a study of shared clonotypes between healthy human individuals.

This chain joins TRBV6-5 and TRBJ1-5; no clear D gene. What was sequenced was naive CD8+ T cells from PBMCs. The sequence came from a man aged 18 to 29 in good health. Some clones in this sample may be carry-over from other donors' samples. The CDR3 is CASSYSDNSNQPQHF. In DNA form, the CDR3 reads TGTGCCAGCAGTTACTCCGACAATAGCAATCAGCCCCAGCATTTT.